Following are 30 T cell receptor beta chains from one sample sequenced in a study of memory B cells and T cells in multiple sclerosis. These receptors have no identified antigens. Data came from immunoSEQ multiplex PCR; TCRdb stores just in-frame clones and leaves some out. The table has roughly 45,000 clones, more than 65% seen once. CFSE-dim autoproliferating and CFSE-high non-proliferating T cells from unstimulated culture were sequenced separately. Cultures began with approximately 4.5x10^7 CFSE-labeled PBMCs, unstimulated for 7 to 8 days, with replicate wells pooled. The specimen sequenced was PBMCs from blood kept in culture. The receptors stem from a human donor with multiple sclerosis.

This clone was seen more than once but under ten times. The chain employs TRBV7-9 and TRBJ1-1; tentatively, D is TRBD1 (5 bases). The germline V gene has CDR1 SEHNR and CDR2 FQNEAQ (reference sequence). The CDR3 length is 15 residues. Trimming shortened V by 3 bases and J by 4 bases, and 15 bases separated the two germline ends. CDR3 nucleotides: TGTGCCAGCAGCTTGGGACGACGGTTCGGCACTGAAGCTTTCTTT. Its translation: CASSLGRRFGTEAFF.

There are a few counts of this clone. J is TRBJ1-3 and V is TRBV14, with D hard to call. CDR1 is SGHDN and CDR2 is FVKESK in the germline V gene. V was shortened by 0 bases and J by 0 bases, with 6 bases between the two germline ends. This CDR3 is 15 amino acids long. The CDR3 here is CASSQEYISGNTIYF. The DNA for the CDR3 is TGTGCCAGCAGCCAAGAGTACATCTCTGGAAACACCATATATTTT.

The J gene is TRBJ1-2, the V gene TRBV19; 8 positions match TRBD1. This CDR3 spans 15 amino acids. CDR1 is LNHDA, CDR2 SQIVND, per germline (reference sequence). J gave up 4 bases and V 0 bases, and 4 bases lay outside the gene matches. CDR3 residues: CASSIDGTGLYGYTF. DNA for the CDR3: TGTGCCAGTAGTATAGACGGGACAGGTCTCTATGGCTACACCTTC.

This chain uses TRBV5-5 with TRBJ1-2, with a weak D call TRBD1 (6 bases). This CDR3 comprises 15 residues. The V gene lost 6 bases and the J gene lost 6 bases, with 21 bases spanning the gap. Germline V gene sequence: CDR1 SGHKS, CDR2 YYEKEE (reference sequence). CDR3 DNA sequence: TGTGCCAGCATCCCGGGTGGTGACAGGTGGAATGGCTACACCTTC. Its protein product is CASIPGGDRWNGYTF.

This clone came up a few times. The CDR3 DNA is TGTGCCAGCAGCCAAGATTTGGGCGGGGAGCTGTTTTTT. It yields the protein CASSQDLGGELFF. This chain uses TRBV14 with TRBJ2-2; D is ambiguous. Germline lookup yields CDR1 SGHDN and CDR2 FVKESK. The CDR3 runs to 13 residues. The ends were cut back, 0 bases at V and 7 bases at J, with 6 bases in the middle.

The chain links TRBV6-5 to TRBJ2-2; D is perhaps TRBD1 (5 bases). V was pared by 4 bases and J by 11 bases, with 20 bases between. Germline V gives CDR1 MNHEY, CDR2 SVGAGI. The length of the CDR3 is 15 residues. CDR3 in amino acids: CASSSQTDGHTELFF. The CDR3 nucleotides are TGTGCCAGCAGTTCCCAGACCGACGGACATACAGAGCTGTTTTTT.

CDR3 sequence (DNA): TGTGCCAGCAGCGTGTCGGGGGGGCAAGAGACCCAGTACTTC. Protein product: CASSVSGGQETQYF. The chain employs TRBV9 and TRBJ2-5; 8 bases are a match to TRBD2. This CDR3 has 14 amino acids. Trimming at V came to 2 bases and at J to 2 bases, leaving 2 bases not matched to a gene. Germline V lookup: CDR1 SGDLS, CDR2 YYNGEE.

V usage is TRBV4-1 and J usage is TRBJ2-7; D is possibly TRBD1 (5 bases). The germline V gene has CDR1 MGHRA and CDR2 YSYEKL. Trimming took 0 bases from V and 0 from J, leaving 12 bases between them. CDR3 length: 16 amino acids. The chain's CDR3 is CASSQEGQVYSYEQYF. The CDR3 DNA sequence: TGCGCCAGCAGCCAAGAGGGGCAGGTTTACTCCTACGAGCAGTACTTC.

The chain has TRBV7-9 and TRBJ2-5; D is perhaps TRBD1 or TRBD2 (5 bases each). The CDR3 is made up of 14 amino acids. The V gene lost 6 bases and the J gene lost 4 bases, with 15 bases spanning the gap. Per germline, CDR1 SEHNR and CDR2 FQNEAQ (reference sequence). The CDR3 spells CASSGGRDGETQYF. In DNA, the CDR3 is TGTGCCAGCAGTGGAGGCAGGGATGGAGAGACCCAGTACTTC.

As DNA, the CDR3 is TGTGCCAGCAGCTTATCCCAGGGTAGAAATGAGCAGTTCTTC. It yields the protein CASSLSQGRNEQFF. V and J are TRBV7-8 and TRBJ2-1; TRBD1 might be the D (5 bases). Looked up from germline, CDR1 is SGHVS and CDR2 is FQNEAQ. The V and J ends lost 2 bases and 7 bases respectively, with 12 bases between them. CDR3 length: 14 residues.

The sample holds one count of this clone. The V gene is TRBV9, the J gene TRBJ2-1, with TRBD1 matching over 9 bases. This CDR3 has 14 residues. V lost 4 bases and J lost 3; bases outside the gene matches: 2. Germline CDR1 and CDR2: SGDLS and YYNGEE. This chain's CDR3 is CASSRDRDYNEQFF. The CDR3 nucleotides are TGTGCCAGCAGCCGGGACAGGGACTACAATGAGCAGTTCTTC.

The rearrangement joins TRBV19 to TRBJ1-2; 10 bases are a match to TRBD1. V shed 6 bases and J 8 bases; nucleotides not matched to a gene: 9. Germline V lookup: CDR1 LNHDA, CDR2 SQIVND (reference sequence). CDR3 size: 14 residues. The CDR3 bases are TGTGCCAGTAGCGTTCGACAGGGGGCGAGCGGCTACACCTTC. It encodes CASSVRQGASGYTF.

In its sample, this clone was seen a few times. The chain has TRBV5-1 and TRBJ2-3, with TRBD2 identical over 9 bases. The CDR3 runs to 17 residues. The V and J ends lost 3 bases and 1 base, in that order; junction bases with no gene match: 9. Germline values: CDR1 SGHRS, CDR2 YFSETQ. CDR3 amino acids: CASSSEGRGRGTDTQYF. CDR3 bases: TGCGCCAGCAGCTCCGAGGGGCGCGGGAGGGGCACAGATACGCAGTATTTT.

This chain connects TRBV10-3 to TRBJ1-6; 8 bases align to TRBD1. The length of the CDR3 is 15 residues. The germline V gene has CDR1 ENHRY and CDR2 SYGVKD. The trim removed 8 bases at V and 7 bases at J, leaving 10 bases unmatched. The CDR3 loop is CAIRTGNTENSPLHF. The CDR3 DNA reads TGTGCCATCCGGACAGGGAATACTGAGAATTCACCCCTCCACTTT.

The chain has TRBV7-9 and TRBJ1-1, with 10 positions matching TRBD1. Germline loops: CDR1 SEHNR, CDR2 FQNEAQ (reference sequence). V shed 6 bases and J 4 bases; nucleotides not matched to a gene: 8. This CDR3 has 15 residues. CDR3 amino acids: CASSTTDRGLTEAFF. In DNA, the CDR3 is TGTGCCAGCAGTACAACTGACAGGGGGCTCACTGAAGCTTTCTTT.

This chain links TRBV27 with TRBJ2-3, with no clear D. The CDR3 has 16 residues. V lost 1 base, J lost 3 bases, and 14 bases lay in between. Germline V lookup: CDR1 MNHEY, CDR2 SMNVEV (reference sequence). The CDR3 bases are TGTGCCAGCAGTTTATACTACCCAACGAGGACAGATACGCAGTATTTT. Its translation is CASSLYYPTRTDTQYF.

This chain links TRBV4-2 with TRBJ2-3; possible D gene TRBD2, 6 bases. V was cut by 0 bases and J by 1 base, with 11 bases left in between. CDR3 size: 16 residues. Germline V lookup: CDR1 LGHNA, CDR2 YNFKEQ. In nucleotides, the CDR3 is TGTGCCAGCAGCCAAGATCCCGGGACTGGCACAGATACGCAGTATTTT. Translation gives CASSQDPGTGTDTQYF.

The CDR3 here is CASSVVSGGGTDTQYF. CDR3 nucleotide sequence: TGTGCCAGCAGCGTAGTAAGCGGGGGGGGCACAGATACGCAGTATTTT. The J gene is TRBJ2-3, the V gene TRBV9; the match to TRBD2 covers 10 bases. Per germline, CDR1 SGDLS and CDR2 YYNGEE. The CDR3 runs 16 residues. Germline trimming cut 0 bases from V and 1 base from J; bases unmatched to any gene: 2.

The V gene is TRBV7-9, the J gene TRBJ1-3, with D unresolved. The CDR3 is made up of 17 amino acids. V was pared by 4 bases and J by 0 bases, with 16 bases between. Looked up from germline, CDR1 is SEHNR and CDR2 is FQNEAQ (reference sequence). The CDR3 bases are TGTGCCAGCAGCTCGTCCCGAGGGAAGAGCTCTGGAAACACCATATATTTT. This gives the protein CASSSSRGKSSGNTIYF. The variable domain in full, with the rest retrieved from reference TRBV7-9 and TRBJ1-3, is DTGVSQNPRHKITKRGQNVTFRCDPISEHNRLYWYRQTLGQGPEFLTYFQNEAQLEKSRLLSDRFSAERPKGSFSTLEIQRTEQGDSAMYLCASSSSRGKSSGNTIYFGEGSWLTVV.

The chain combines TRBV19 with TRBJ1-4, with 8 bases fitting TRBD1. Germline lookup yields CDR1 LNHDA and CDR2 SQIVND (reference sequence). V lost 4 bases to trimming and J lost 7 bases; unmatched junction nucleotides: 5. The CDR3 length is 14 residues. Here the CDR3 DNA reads TGTGCCAGTAGTAAAAGGACAGGGCGTGAAAAACTGTTTTTT. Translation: CASSKRTGREKLFF.

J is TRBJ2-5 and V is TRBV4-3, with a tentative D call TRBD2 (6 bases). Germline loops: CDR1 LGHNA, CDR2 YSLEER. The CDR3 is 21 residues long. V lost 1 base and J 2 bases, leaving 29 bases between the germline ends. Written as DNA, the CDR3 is TGCGCCAGCAGCCAAGGGCCAGGCAGGGAGGCCCCGGAGGCCCAACAAGAGACCCAGTACTTC. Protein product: CASSQGPGREAPEAQQETQYF.

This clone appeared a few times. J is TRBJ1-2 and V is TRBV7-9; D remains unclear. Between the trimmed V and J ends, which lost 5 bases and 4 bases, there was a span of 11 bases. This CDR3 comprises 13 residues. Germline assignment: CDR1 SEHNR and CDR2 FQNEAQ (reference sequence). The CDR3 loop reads CASSPSEGYGYTF. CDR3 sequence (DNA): TGTGCCAGCAGCCCTTCGGAGGGCTATGGCTACACCTTC.

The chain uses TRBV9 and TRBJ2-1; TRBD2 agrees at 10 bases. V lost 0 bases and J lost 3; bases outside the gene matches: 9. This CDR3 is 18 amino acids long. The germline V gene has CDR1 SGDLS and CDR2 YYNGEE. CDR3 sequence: CASSVGPSGGSGYNEQFF. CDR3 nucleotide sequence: TGTGCCAGCAGCGTAGGTCCTAGCGGGGGCTCCGGCTACAATGAGCAGTTCTTC.

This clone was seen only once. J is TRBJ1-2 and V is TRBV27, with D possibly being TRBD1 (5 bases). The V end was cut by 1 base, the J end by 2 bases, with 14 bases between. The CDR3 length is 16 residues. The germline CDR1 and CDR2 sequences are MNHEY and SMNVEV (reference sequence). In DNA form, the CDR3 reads TGTGCCAGCAGTTTATTGGGCGGAGACAGAAACTATGGCTACACCTTC. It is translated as CASSLLGGDRNYGYTF.

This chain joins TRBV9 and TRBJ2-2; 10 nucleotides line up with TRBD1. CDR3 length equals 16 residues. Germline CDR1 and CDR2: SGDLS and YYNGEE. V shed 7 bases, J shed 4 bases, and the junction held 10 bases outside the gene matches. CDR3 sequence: CASQGQGQGITGELFF. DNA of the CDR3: TGTGCCAGCCAAGGTCAGGGACAGGGGATCACCGGGGAGCTGTTTTTT.

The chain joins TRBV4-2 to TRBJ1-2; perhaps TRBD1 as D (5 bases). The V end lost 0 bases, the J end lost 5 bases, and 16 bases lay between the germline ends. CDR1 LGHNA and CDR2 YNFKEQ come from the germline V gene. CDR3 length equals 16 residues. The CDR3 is CASSQDRTPREYGYTF. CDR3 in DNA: TGTGCCAGCAGCCAAGACCGGACACCGAGGGAGTATGGCTACACCTTC.

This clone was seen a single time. CDR3 in amino acids: CASSPTSGDYNEQFF. CDR3 nucleotides: TGTGCCAGCAGTCCCACTAGCGGAGACTACAATGAGCAGTTCTTC. This chain joins TRBV6-5 and TRBJ2-1; 8 positions agree with TRBD2. Per germline, CDR1 MNHEY and CDR2 SVGAGI. V lost 5 bases and J lost 3; bases outside the gene matches: 6. The CDR3 is 15 amino acids.

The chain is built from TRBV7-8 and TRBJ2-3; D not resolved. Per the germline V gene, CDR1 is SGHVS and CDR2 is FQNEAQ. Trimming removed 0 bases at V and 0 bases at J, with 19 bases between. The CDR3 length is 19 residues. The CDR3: CASSLASRDILISTDTQYF. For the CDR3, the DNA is TGTGCCAGCAGCTTAGCTAGTCGCGACATTCTTATTAGCACAGATACGCAGTATTTT.

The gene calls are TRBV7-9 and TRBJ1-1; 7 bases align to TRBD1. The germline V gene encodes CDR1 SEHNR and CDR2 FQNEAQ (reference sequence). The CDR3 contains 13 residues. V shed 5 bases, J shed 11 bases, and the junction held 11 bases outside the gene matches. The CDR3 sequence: CASSTQGDTGAFF. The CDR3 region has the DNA TGTGCCAGCAGCACCCAGGGGGACACAGGCGCTTTCTTT.

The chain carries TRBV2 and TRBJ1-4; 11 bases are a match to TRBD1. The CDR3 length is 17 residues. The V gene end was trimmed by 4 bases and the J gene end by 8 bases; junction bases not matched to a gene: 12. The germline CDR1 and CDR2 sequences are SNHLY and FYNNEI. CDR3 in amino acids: CASSALTPGTGGEKLFF. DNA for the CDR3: TGTGCCAGCAGTGCACTCACCCCCGGGACAGGGGGGGAAAAACTGTTTTTT. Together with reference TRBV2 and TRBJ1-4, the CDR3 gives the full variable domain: EPEVTQTPSHQVTQMGQEVILRCVPISNHLYFYWYRQILGQKVEFLVSFYNNEISEKSEIFDDQFSVERPDGSNFTLKIRSTKLEDSAMYFCASSALTPGTGGEKLFFGSGTQLSVL.